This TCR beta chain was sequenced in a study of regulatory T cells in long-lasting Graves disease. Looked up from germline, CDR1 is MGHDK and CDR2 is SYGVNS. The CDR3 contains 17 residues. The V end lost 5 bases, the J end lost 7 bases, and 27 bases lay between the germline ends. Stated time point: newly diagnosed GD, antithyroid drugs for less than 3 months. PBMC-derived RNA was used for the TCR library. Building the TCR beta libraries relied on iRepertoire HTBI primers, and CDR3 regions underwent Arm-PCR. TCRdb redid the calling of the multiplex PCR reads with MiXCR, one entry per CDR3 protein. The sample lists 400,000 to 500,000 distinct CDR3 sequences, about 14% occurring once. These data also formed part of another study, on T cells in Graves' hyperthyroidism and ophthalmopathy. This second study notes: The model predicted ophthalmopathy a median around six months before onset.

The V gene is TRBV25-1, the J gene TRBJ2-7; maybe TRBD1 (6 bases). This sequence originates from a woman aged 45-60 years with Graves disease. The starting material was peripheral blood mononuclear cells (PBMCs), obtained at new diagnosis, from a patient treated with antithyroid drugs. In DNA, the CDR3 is TGTGCCAGCAGTCCGGACAGCTGGCTAGGGTCATCGGGAGAGCAGTACTTC. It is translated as CASSPDSWLGSSGEQYF.